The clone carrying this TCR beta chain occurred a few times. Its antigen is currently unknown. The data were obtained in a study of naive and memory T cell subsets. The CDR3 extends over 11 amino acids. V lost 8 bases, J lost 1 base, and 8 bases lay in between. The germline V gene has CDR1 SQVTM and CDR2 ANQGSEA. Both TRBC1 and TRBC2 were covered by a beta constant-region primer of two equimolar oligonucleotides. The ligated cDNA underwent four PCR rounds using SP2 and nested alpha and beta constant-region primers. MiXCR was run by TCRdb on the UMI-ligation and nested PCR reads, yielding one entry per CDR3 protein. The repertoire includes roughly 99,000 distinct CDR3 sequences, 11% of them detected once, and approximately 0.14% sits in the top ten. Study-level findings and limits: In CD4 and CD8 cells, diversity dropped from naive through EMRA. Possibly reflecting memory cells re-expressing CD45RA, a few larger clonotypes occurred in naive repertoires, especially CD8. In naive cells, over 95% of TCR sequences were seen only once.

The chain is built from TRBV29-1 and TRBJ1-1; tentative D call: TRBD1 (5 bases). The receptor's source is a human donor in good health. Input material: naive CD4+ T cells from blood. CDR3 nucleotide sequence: TGCAGCTGGCAGGGGAACACTGAAGCTTTCTTT. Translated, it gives CSWQGNTEAFF. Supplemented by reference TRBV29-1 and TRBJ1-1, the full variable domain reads SAVISQKPSRDICQRGTSLTIQCQVDSQVTMMFWYRQQPGQSLTLIATANQGSEATYESGFVIDKFPISRPNLTFSTLTVSNMSPEDSSIYLCSWQGNTEAFFGQGTRLTVV.